The clone carrying this TCR beta chain was picked up many times. No antigen is known for it. This sample is drawn from a study of CD8 T cells in ankylosing spondylitis. Study results and limitations: Characteristic of ankylosing spondylitis blood, it appeared, was a TCR beta motif comprising roughly eight highly homologous variants. There were earlier reports of some motif variants in reactive arthritis synovial fluid and blood. Matched ankylosing spondylitis synovial fluid reportedly showed significant enrichment of disease-linked clones.

The germline V and J ends were trimmed by 1 base and 4 bases, with 3 bases remaining between them. The CDR3 runs to 12 residues. TCRdb itself ran the 5' RACE reads through MiXCR, one entry per CDR3 protein. The sample yields about 220,000 distinct CDR3 sequences, 6% to 8.5% seen once. The chain uses TRBV12-3 or TRBV12-4 and TRBJ2-3; D uncertain. This TCR was sampled from a male donor with ankylosing spondylitis. The sample was blood, either unsorted or a sorted T cell fraction (not recorded which). CDR3 nucleotides: TGTGCCAGCAGTTTAGTATCAGATACGCAGTATTTT. Translated: CASSLVSDTQYF.